This passage covers 18 T cell receptor beta chains from one sample sequenced in a study of spatial heterogeneity in lung cancer (dated by TCRdb to about 2019). Libraries were constructed by 5' RACE. TCRdb shows the sequencer as NextSeq 500. TCRdb reprocessing: public reads trimmed at Q25 with fastp, clones called with MiXCR, in-frame beta chains kept. Here each entry gathers all rows of one CDR3 protein and keeps the most common genes and DNA. The sample table shows 20,000 to 30,000 distinct CDR3 sequences, and 4.5% to 7.5% are seen once. The ten top clones hold 20% to 25% of the sample. The time point label, read with the paper, signifies: blood at routine non-recurrence follow-up after resection. Whole RNA extracted from tumor and nontumor lung tissue, or from cryopreserved PBMC samples, was used for TCR sequencing without cell sorting. The input for sequencing was PBMCs, taken at follow-up. These receptors came from a male donor with early-stage non-small cell lung cancer.

In this sample, this clonotype turned up many times. The genes are TRBV6-2 or TRBV6-3 and TRBJ1-5, with TRBD1 matching 7 bases. V shed 5 bases and J 7 bases; nucleotides not matched to a gene: 11. The CDR3 is 15 amino acids. The germline gives CDR1 MNHEY, CDR2 SVGEGT. CDR3 amino acids: CASSPPRGKEQPQHF. CDR3 DNA sequence: TGTGCCAGCAGTCCGCCCAGGGGGAAAGAGCAGCCCCAGCATTTT.

Many counts were recorded for this clonotype. The chain links TRBV4-1 to TRBJ1-2; D unclear. The CDR3 covers 13 residues. V dropped 1 base and J dropped 3 bases, with 6 bases sitting between them. Germline assignment: CDR1 MGHRA and CDR2 YSYEKL. CDR3 bases: TGCGCCAGCAGCCAAGTACCAGACTATGGCTACACCTTC. Translation gives CASSQVPDYGYTF.

This clonotype was counted at least ten times. The chain links TRBV3-1 to TRBJ1-2; D is uncertain. The CDR3 is 13 amino acids. Germline CDR1 and CDR2: LGHDT and YNNKEL (reference sequence). The V gene lost 2 bases and the J gene lost 7 bases, with 11 bases spanning the gap. This CDR3 is CASSQRRIGGYTF. In nucleotides, the CDR3 is TGTGCCAGCAGCCAAAGAAGGATCGGTGGCTACACCTTC.

This clonotype was picked up a small number of times. This chain uses TRBV9 with TRBJ2-7; 10 bases are a match to TRBD1. Trimming took 0 bases from V and 3 from J; bases not matched to a gene: 3. Germline CDR1 and CDR2: SGDLS and YYNGEE. The length of the CDR3 is 15 residues. CDR3 amino acids: CASSVGGTGVYEQYF. CDR3 DNA sequence: TGTGCCAGCAGCGTAGGCGGGACAGGGGTCTACGAGCAGTACTTC.

There are a few counts of this clonotype. The chain is built from TRBV6-2 or TRBV6-3 and TRBJ2-7; D remains ambiguous. The CDR3 length is 14 residues. Trimming took 3 bases from V and 6 from J, leaving 15 bases between them. Germline V gene sequence: CDR1 MNHEY, CDR2 SVGEGT. The CDR3 reads CASSYGVGMGEQYV. CDR3 sequence (DNA): TGTGCCAGCAGTTATGGTGTAGGGATGGGCGAGCAGTACGTC.

This clonotype came up many times. V usage is TRBV24-1 and J usage is TRBJ2-7; D is undetermined. V was cut by 4 bases and J by 6 bases, with 12 bases left in between. The CDR3 loop spans 13 amino acids. Germline V CDR1 and CDR2: KGHDR, SFDVKD. CDR3 sequence reads: CATSDGALSEQYF. DNA for the CDR3: TGTGCCACCAGTGACGGCGCGCTCTCCGAGCAGTACTTC.

This clonotype was observed at least ten times. The chain joins TRBV6-5 to TRBJ2-7; D call uncertain. Germline V gene data show CDR1 as MNHEY and CDR2 as SVGAGI. The CDR3 runs 15 residues. V lost 0 bases and J lost 0, with 9 bases in between. The CDR3 loop reads CASSYSYRRSYEQYV. The CDR3 DNA is TGTGCCAGCAGTTACTCGTACCGCCGCTCCTACGAGCAGTACGTC.

At least ten counts were recorded for this clonotype. V and J are TRBV29-1 and TRBJ1-2; D is ambiguous. V lost 1 base to trimming and J lost 0 bases, with 3 bases between them. The CDR3 loop spans 12 amino acids. Germline V CDR1 and CDR2: SQVTM, ANQGSEA. In DNA, the CDR3 is TGCAGCGTTGAAGCCCCTAACTATGGCTACACCTTC. It encodes CSVEAPNYGYTF.

This clonotype came up a few times. The chain joins TRBV4-2 to TRBJ1-5; no clear D gene. The CDR3 sequence is 17 residues long. The germline V gene encodes CDR1 LGHNA and CDR2 YNFKEQ. With 0 bases removed from V and 0 bases from J, the gap between germline ends came to 12 bases. In DNA, the CDR3 is TGTGCCAGCAGCCAAGATCTTCAGCGGACTAGCAATCAGCCCCAGCATTTT. Its protein is CASSQDLQRTSNQPQHF.

There are many counts of this clonotype. The chain has TRBV3-1 and TRBJ2-3, with 7 bases lining up with TRBD2. The length of the CDR3 is 15 residues. J lost 2 bases, V lost 3 bases, and 5 bases had no gene match. The germline V gene encodes CDR1 LGHDT and CDR2 YNNKEL (reference sequence). This CDR3 reads CASSHSAGYTDTQYF. CDR3 in DNA: TGTGCCAGCAGCCACTCAGCGGGGTACACAGATACGCAGTATTTT.

This clonotype was seen many times. The J gene is TRBJ2-3, the V gene TRBV11-1, with 11 bases identical to TRBD2. The J segment lost 1 base and the V segment lost 5 bases, leaving 20 bases of the junction unmatched. The CDR3 is 21 amino acids. CDR1 is SGHAT, CDR2 FQDESV, per germline (reference sequence). This chain's CDR3 is CASSTPRLSGLAEGGTDTQYF. For the CDR3, the DNA is TGTGCCAGCAGCACCCCCCGTCTCTCGGGACTAGCGGAGGGGGGCACAGATACGCAGTATTTT.

V usage is TRBV20-1 and J usage is TRBJ2-5; no clear D. Germline assignment: CDR1 DFQATT and CDR2 SNEGSKA (reference sequence). The CDR3 length is 11 residues. Between the trimmed V and J ends, which lost 2 bases and 4 bases, there was a span of 5 bases. CDR3: CSARSGETQYF. CDR3 DNA: TGCAGTGCTAGATCGGGAGAGACCCAGTACTTC.

This clonotype was counted at least ten times. This rearrangement joins TRBV5-5 to TRBJ1-5, with D tentatively TRBD1 (6 bases). This CDR3 is 13 amino acids long. The V gene's germline CDR1 is SGHKS and CDR2 YYEKEE (reference sequence). The ends were cut back, 3 bases at V and 7 bases at J, with 11 bases in the middle. CDR3 sequence reads: CASSYRVGQPQHF. Written as DNA, the CDR3 is TGTGCCAGCAGCTACAGGGTAGGGCAGCCCCAGCATTTT.

V usage is TRBV7-2 and J usage is TRBJ2-5; 7 bases fit TRBD2. This CDR3 comprises 16 residues. Looked up from germline, CDR1 is SGHTA and CDR2 is FQGNSA. V dropped 6 bases and J dropped 3; count of bases not matched to a gene: 13. CDR3 DNA: TGTGCCAGCAGACCCGTGGGAGGGGTGGTTAAAGAGACCCAGTACTTC. Amino acid sequence: CASRPVGGVVKETQYF.

This clonotype was counted at least ten times. V gene TRBV29-1 combines with J gene TRBJ1-2; weak D call: TRBD1 (6 bases). CDR3 size: 11 residues. Germline V gives CDR1 SQVTM, CDR2 ANQGSEA. V lost 8 bases to trimming and J lost 4 bases, with 11 bases between them. DNA of the CDR3: TGCAGCACCGGACAGCTCTATGGCTACACCTTC. This codes for CSTGQLYGYTF.

This clonotype counts as medium-sized. The gene calls are TRBV7-2 and TRBJ1-4; no reliable D call. Between the trimmed V and J ends, which lost 5 bases and 8 bases, there was a span of 15 bases. The CDR3 loop spans 14 amino acids. Germline assignment: CDR1 SGHTA and CDR2 FQGNSA. CDR3 in amino acids: CASSAGLTPEKLFF. DNA of the CDR3: TGTGCCAGCAGCGCGGGCCTGACCCCCGAAAAACTGTTTTTT. The whole variable domain, remainder taken from reference TRBV7-2 and TRBJ1-4, is GAGVSQSPSNKVTEKGKDVELRCDPISGHTALYWYRQSLGQGLEFLIYFQGNSAPDKSGLPSDRFSAERTGGSVSTLTIQRTQQEDSAVYLCASSAGLTPEKLFFGSGTQLSVL.

This clonotype was seen many times. This chain links TRBV20-1 with TRBJ1-1; D is unclear. The V gene lost 1 base and the J gene lost 6 bases, with 15 bases spanning the gap. The CDR3 totals 14 residues. The germline V gene encodes CDR1 DFQATT and CDR2 SNEGSKA (reference sequence). The CDR3 sequence is CSARAPPGIAEAFF. The DNA of the CDR3 is TGCAGTGCTAGAGCACCCCCCGGAATCGCTGAAGCTTTCTTT.

There are many counts of this clonotype. J is TRBJ1-4 and V is TRBV20-1; D gene uncertain. The CDR3 has 16 amino acids. Germline V gene data show CDR1 as DFQATT and CDR2 as SNEGSKA (reference sequence). Trimming stripped 3 bases from V and 0 bases from J, with 14 bases between. CDR3 sequence (DNA): TGCAGTGCTAGGGATCAGACCTCCTCAACTAATGAAAAACTGTTTTTT. It translates to CSARDQTSSTNEKLFF.